One and the same sample provided the 14 T cell receptor beta chains below, sequenced in a study of response to subunit inactivated influenza vaccine. TCRdb re-derived calls from the RT-PCR reads in MiXCR, one entry per CDR3 protein. This sample yields hundreds of thousands of distinct CDR3 sequences, of which 11% are seen a single time; 12% belongs to the top ten. The sample consisted of PBMCs from blood, taken about 40 days after vaccination. The receptor set was obtained from a man between 45 and 60 years old who received an inactivated influenza vaccine.

This clonotype was found many times. The CDR3 nucleotides are TGTGCCAGCGCGCCCCGGGGCCCTGAAGCTTTCTTT. Its translation: CASAPRGPEAFF. J is TRBJ1-1 and V is TRBV7-2; D possibly corresponds to TRBD1 (5 bases). The V gene lost 8 bases and the J gene lost 6 bases, with 13 bases spanning the gap. The CDR3 spans 12 residues. Germline-derived CDR1 and CDR2 are SGHTA and FQGNSA.

This clonotype was observed many times. The junction departs from the called germline gene at one end, perhaps through a read error. The chain has TRBV6-2 or TRBV6-3 and TRBJ2-1; D unclear. The germline gives CDR1 MNHEY, CDR2 SVGEGT. The CDR3 covers 16 residues. Written as DNA, the CDR3 is TGTGCCAGCAGCTACTCAATCAGTGTCCCCTACAATGAGCAGTTCTTC. It encodes CASSYSISVPYNEQFF.

This clonotype was recorded many times. V usage is TRBV5-1 and J usage is TRBJ2-1; D is unresolved. In germline, CDR1 is SGHRS, CDR2 YFSETQ. This CDR3 is built from 14 residues. V was shortened by 0 bases and J by 0 bases, with 4 bases between the two germline ends. The CDR3: CASSLDNSYNEQFF. CDR3 DNA: TGCGCCAGCAGCTTGGACAACTCCTACAATGAGCAGTTCTTC.

There are many counts of this clonotype. V and J are TRBV10-3 and TRBJ1-1; D is unclear. Looked up from germline, CDR1 is ENHRY and CDR2 is SYGVKD. The CDR3 consists of 16 residues. The V end lost 0 bases, the J end lost 0 bases, and 11 bases lay between the germline ends. This CDR3 reads CAISESYRRMNTEAFF. The DNA of the CDR3 is TGTGCCATCAGTGAGTCTTATCGCAGGATGAACACTGAAGCTTTCTTT.

The chain recombines TRBV27 with TRBJ2-1, with D possibly matching TRBD2 (6 bases). The CDR3 length is 14 residues. V dropped 2 bases and J dropped 5 bases, with 10 bases sitting between them. Germline CDR1 MNHEY, CDR2 SMNVEV (reference sequence). This CDR3 is CASSLGGADNEQFF. CDR3 DNA: TGTGCCAGCAGTTTAGGAGGGGCGGACAATGAGCAGTTCTTC.

The chain recombines TRBV7-2 with TRBJ1-2, with D possibly being TRBD1 (6 bases). V gave up 4 bases and J gave up 4 bases, with 13 bases separating them. This CDR3 has 14 residues. The germline V gene has CDR1 SGHTA and CDR2 FQGNSA. The DNA for the CDR3 is TGTGCCAGCAGCTGGACAGCTAGTAGCTATGGCTACACCTTC. It is translated as CASSWTASSYGYTF.

In its sample, this clonotype was seen a few times. The chain employs TRBV7-2 and TRBJ2-7; 7 positions agree with TRBD2. J gave up 0 bases and V 4 bases, and 9 bases lay outside the gene matches. Germline V gives CDR1 SGHTA, CDR2 FQGNSA. CDR3 length equals 16 residues. This CDR3 is CASSSELALSSYEQYF. Written as DNA, the CDR3 is TGTGCCAGCAGCTCGGAACTAGCGCTTTCCTCCTACGAGCAGTACTTC. Variable domain in full (rest from reference TRBV7-2 and TRBJ2-7): GAGVSQSPSNKVTEKGKDVELRCDPISGHTALYWYRQSLGQGLEFLIYFQGNSAPDKSGLPSDRFSAERTGGSVSTLTIQRTQQEDSAVYLCASSSELALSSYEQYFGPGTRLTVT.

A few counts support this clonotype. The CDR3 nucleotides read TGTGCCAGCAGCGGCGGACTAGCGGGCACCGAGCAGTACTTC. This gives the protein CASSGGLAGTEQYF. V gene TRBV5-5 combines with J gene TRBJ2-7; TRBD2 agrees at 11 bases. This CDR3 is built from 14 residues. V was clipped by 4 bases and J by 6 bases; unmatched bases: 6. CDR1 SGHKS and CDR2 YYEKEE come from the germline V gene (reference sequence). Complete variable domain (other parts from reference TRBV5-5 and TRBJ2-7): DAGVTQSPTHLIKTRGQQVTLRCSPISGHKSVSWYQQVLGQGPQFIFQYYEKEERGRGNFPDRFSARQFPNYSSELNVNALLLGDSALYLCASSGGLAGTEQYFGPGTRLTVT.

This clonotype was counted only a few times. The CDR3 sequence is CASSFSGGETQYF. The CDR3 region has the DNA TGTGCCAGCAGTTTTTCGGGCGGAGAGACCCAGTACTTC. The V call is TRBV12-3 or TRBV12-4, the J call TRBJ2-5; D uncertain. The CDR3 loop spans 13 amino acids. The ends were cut back, 3 bases at V and 4 bases at J, with 9 bases in the middle.

The chain carries TRBV4-3 and TRBJ2-2; weak D call: TRBD2 (6 bases). The germline V and J ends were trimmed by 0 bases and 5 bases, with 19 bases remaining between them. The germline CDR1 and CDR2 sequences are LGHNA and YSLEER. CDR3 length: 18 amino acids. CDR3 DNA: TGCGCCAGCAGCCAAGACCGGATGACGGGAGAAAGGACCGGGGAGCTGTTTTTT. As protein: CASSQDRMTGERTGELFF.

This clonotype has a count of ten or more. This chain links TRBV5-1 with TRBJ1-5; D gene uncertain. This CDR3 comprises 13 residues. In germline, CDR1 is SGHRS, CDR2 YFSETQ. With 4 bases removed from V and 4 bases from J, the gap between germline ends came to 9 bases. The CDR3 region has the DNA TGCGCCAGCAGCCCGGACCCTAATCAGCCCCAGCATTTT. Protein product: CASSPDPNQPQHF.

The chain is built from TRBV5-6 and TRBJ2-7, with D perhaps TRBD1 (8 bases). The V gene's germline CDR1 is SGHDT and CDR2 YYEEEE. The CDR3 has 15 residues. Between the trimmed V and J ends, which lost 4 bases and 3 bases, there was a span of 17 bases. DNA of the CDR3: TGTGCCAGCAGCGCCGGACAGGGAGGGGTCTACGAGCAGTACTTC. This encodes CASSAGQGGVYEQYF. Full variable domain (remainder filled in from reference TRBV5-6 and TRBJ2-7): DAGVTQSPTHLIKTRGQQVTLRCSPKSGHDTVSWYQQALGQGPQFIFQYYEEEERQRGNFPDRFSGHQFPNYSSELNVNALLLGDSALYLCASSAGQGGVYEQYFGPGTRLTVT.

The sample holds a few counts of this clonotype. The rearrangement joins TRBV5-1 to TRBJ2-7; 7 nucleotides match TRBD2. V lost 4 bases to trimming and J lost 5 bases; unmatched junction nucleotides: 9. The germline V gene has CDR1 SGHRS and CDR2 YFSETQ. This CDR3 has 14 residues. Here the CDR3 reads CASSASSGLNEQYF. The CDR3 DNA reads as TGCGCCAGCAGCGCATCTAGCGGCCTTAACGAGCAGTACTTC. The full variable domain, in which reference TRBV5-1 and TRBJ2-7 provide the parts outside the CDR3, is KAGVTQTPRYLIKTRGQQVTLSCSPISGHRSVSWYQQTPGQGLQFLFEYFSETQRNKGNFPGRFSGRQFSNSRSEMNVSTLELGDSALYLCASSASSGLNEQYFGPGTRLTVT.

This rearrangement joins TRBV7-9 to TRBJ2-6, with D possibly being TRBD2 (5 bases). The CDR3 runs 15 residues. Trimming cost V 5 bases and J 0 bases, with 8 bases left between them. Looked up from germline, CDR1 is SEHNR and CDR2 is FQNEAQ (reference sequence). The CDR3 coding sequence is TGTGCCAGCAGCGTCCGGGGCTCTGGGGCCAACGTCCTGACTTTC. Its protein is CASSVRGSGANVLTF. Full variable domain (outside the CDR3, taken from reference TRBV7-9 and TRBJ2-6): DTGVSQNPRHKITKRGQNVTFRCDPISEHNRLYWYRQTLGQGPEFLTYFQNEAQLEKSRLLSDRFSAERPKGSFSTLEIQRTEQGDSAMYLCASSVRGSGANVLTFGAGSRLTVL.